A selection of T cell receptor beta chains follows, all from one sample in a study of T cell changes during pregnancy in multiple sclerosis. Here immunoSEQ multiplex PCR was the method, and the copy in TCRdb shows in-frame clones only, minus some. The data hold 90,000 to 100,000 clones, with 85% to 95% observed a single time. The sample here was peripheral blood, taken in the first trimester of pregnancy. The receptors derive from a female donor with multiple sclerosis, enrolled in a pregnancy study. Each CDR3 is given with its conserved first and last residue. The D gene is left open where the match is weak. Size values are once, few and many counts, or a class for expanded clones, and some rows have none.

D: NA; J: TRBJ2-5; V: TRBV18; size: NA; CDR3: CASSPPRNQVGETQYF; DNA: TGTGCCAGCTCACCACCCCGCAACCAGGTGGGAGAGACCCAGTACTTC
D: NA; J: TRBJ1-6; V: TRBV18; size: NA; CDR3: CASSPDRNSPLHF; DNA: TGTGCTAGCTCACCTGACAGGAATTCACCCCTCCACTTT
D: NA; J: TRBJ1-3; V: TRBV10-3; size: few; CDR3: CAIIPGWSSSGNTIYF; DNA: TGTGCCATCATCCCAGGATGGTCTTCCTCTGGAAACACCATATATTTT
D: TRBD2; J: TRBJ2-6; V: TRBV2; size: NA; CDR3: CASTPTSGGAGANVLTF; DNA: TGTGCCAGCACTCCAACTAGCGGGGGGGCTGGGGCCAACGTCCTGACTTTC
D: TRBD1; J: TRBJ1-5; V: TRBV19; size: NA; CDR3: CASSMQGQNQPQHF; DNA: TGTGCCAGTAGTATGCAGGGACAGAATCAGCCCCAGCATTTT
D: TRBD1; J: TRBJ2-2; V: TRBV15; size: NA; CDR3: CATSRQGGSTGELFF; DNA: TGTGCCACCAGCAGACAAGGGGGCAGCACCGGGGAGCTGTTTTTT
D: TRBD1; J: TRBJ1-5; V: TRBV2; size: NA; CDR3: CASSRDRINQPQHF; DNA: TGTGCCAGCAGTCGGGACAGGATCAATCAGCCCCAGCATTTT
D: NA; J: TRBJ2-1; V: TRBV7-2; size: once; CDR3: CASSSRLLTYNEQFF; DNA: TGTGCCAGCAGCTCCAGACTGCTTACCTACAATGAGCAGTTCTTC
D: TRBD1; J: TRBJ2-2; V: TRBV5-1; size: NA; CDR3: CASSPGQGAPTGELFF; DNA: TGCGCCAGCAGCCCGGGACAGGGGGCCCCCACCGGGGAGCTGTTTTTT
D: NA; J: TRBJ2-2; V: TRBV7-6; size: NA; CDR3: CASSRAVDGELFF; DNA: TGTGCCAGCAGCAGAGCTGTTGACGGGGAGCTGTTTTTT
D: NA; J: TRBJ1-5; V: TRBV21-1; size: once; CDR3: CASSKGGLRGSAYSNQPQHF; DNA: TGTGCCAGCAGCAAAGGCGGGCTGAGGGGGAGCGCTTATAGCAATCAGCCCCAGCATTTT
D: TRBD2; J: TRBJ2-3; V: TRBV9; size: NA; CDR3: CASSVLGLVTDTQYF; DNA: TGTGCCAGCAGCGTATTGGGACTAGTCACAGATACGCAGTATTTT
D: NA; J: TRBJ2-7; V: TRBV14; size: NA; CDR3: CASSQDRYEQYF; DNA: TGTGCCAGCAGCCAAGATCGGTACGAGCAGTACTTC
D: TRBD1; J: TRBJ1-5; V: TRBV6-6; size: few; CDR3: CATTGQGSNQPQHF; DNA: TGTGCTACGACGGGACAGGGGTCAAATCAGCCCCAGCATTTT
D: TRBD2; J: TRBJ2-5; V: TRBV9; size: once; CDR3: CASSPDTTSGPQETQYF; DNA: TGTGCCAGCAGCCCCGATACGACTAGCGGACCCCAAGAGACCCAGTACTTC
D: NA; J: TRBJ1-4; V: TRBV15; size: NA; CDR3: CATSKHPPGEKLFF; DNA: TGTGCCACCAGCAAACACCCACCGGGGGAAAAACTGTTTTTT
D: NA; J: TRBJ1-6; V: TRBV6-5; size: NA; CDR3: CASSYRTKYNSPLHF; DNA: TGTGCCAGCAGTTACCGGACAAAGTATAATTCACCCCTCCACTTT
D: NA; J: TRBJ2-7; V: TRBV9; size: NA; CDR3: CASSVWGQDEQYF; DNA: TGTGCCAGCAGCGTTTGGGGCCAGGACGAGCAGTACTTC
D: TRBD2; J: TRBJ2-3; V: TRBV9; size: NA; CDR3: CASSVTSGGNTDTQYF; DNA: TGTGCCAGCAGCGTGACTAGCGGGGGGAACACAGATACGCAGTATTTT
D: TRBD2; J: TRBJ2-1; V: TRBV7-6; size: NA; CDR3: CASSPGGIYNEQFF; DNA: TGTGCCAGCAGCCCGGGGGGAATCTACAATGAGCAGTTCTTC
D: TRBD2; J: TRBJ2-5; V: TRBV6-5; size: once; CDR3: CASSYVTSGEETQYF; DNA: TGTGCCAGCAGTTACGTCACTAGCGGGGAAGAGACCCAGTACTTC
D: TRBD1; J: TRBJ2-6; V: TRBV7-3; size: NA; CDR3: CASSPTGGKLYGANVLTF; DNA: TGTGCCAGCAGCCCGACAGGGGGGAAGTTGTATGGGGCCAACGTCCTGACTTTC
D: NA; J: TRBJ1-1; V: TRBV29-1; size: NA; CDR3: CSVQTVMNTEAFF; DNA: TGCAGCGTCCAAACGGTGATGAACACTGAAGCTTTCTTT
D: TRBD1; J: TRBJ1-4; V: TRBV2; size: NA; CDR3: CASKLDRGNEKLFF; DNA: TGTGCCAGCAAACTCGACAGGGGGAATGAAAAACTGTTTTTT
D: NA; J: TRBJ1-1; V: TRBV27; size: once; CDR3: CASSSLLTGFRTEAFF; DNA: TGTGCCAGCAGTTCATTACTGACAGGATTCCGAACTGAAGCTTTCTTT
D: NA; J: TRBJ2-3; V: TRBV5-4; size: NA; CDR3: CASSFSRDTQYF; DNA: TGTGCCAGCAGCTTCTCGCGAGATACGCAGTATTTT
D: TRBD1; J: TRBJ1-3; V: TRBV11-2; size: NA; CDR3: CASSRVSGGVGGNTIYF; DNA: TGTGCCAGCAGCCGCGTATCAGGGGGTGTAGGTGGAAACACCATATATTTT
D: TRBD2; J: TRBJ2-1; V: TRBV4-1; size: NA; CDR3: CASSHSSGGANEQFF; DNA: TGCGCCAGCAGCCACTCTAGCGGGGGAGCTAATGAGCAGTTCTTC
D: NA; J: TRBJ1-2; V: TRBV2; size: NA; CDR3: CASSEDREFGYTF; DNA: TGTGCCAGCAGTGAAGACAGGGAGTTTGGCTACACCTTC
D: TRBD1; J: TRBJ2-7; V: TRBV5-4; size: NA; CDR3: CASSSQGTGVYEQYF; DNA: TGTGCCAGCAGCTCACAGGGGACAGGGGTCTACGAGCAGTACTTC
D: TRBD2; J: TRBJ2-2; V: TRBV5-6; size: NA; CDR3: CASSPYSGGPTGELFF; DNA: TGTGCCAGCAGCCCTTACAGCGGGGGCCCTACCGGGGAGCTGTTTTTT
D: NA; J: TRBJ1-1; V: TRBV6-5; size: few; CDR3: CASSRILNTEAFF; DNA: TGTGCCAGCAGCAGGATCCTGAACACTGAAGCTTTCTTT
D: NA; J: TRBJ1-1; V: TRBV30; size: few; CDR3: CAWSPTGMNTEAFF; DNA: TGTGCCTGGAGTCCTACAGGGATGAACACTGAAGCTTTCTTT
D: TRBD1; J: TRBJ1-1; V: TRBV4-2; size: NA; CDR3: CASSQDRTGDTEAFF; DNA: TGTGCCAGCAGCCAAGATCGGACAGGGGATACTGAAGCTTTCTTT
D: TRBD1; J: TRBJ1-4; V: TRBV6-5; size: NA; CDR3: CASSHRGNEKLFF; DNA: TGTGCCAGCAGTCACAGGGGAAATGAAAAACTGTTTTTT
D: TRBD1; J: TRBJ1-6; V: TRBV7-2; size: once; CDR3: CASSEQGRRSPLHF; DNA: TGTGCCAGCAGCGAACAGGGGCGCAGATCACCCCTCCACTTT
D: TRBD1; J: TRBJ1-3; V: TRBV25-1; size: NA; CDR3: CASKGASGNTIYF; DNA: TGTGCCAGCAAGGGGGCCTCTGGAAACACCATATATTTT
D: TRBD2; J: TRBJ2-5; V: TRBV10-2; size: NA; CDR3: CASSPGRLAGGRGETQYF; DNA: TGCGCCAGCAGCCCCGGCCGGCTAGCGGGGGGCAGGGGGGAGACCCAGTACTTC
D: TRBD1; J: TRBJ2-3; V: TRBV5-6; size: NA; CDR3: CASSPWGQGTDTQYF; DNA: TGTGCCAGCAGCCCCTGGGGACAGGGCACAGATACGCAGTATTTT
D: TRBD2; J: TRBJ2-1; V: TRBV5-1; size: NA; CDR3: CASSLEAGRPYNEQFF; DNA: TGCGCCAGCAGCTTGGAAGCGGGGAGGCCCTACAATGAGCAGTTCTTC
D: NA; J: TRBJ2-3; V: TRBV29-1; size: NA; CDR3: CSVEEFGDTQYF; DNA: TGCAGCGTTGAAGAATTCGGGGATACGCAGTATTTT
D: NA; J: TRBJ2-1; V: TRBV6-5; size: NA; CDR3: CASSYGGGANNEQFF; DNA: TGTGCCAGCAGTTACGGGGGGGGCGCAAACAATGAGCAGTTCTTC
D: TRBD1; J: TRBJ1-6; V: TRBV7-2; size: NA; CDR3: CASSPDRGPLSPLHF; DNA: TGTGCCAGCAGCCCCGACAGGGGACCCCTTTCACCCCTCCACTTT
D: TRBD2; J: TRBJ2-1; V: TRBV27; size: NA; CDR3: CASSLSLAGIYNEQFF; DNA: TGTGCCAGCAGTTTATCACTAGCGGGGATATACAATGAGCAGTTCTTC
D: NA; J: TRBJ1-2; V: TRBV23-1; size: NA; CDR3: CASSQRTVESNYGYTF; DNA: TGCGCCAGCAGTCAAAGGACAGTTGAGTCGAACTATGGCTACACCTTC
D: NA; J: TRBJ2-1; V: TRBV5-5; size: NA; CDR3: CASSSGGGYEQFF; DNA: TGTGCCAGCAGCTCTGGGGGGGGCTATGAGCAGTTCTTC
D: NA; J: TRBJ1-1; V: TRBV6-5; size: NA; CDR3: CASRFRQGGAFF; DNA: TGTGCCAGCAGGTTCCGTCAGGGCGGAGCTTTCTTT
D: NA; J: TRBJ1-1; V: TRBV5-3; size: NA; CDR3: CARNMWEGGEAFF; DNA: TGTGCCAGAAACATGTGGGAGGGAGGTGAAGCTTTCTTT
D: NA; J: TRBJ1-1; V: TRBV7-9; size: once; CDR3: CASSYSVGGTEAFF; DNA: TGTGCCAGCAGCTACTCGGTGGGAGGTACTGAAGCTTTCTTT
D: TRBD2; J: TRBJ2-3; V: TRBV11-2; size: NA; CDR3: CASSLDLAGYTDTQYF; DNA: TGTGCCAGCAGCTTAGACCTAGCGGGGTACACAGATACGCAGTATTTT
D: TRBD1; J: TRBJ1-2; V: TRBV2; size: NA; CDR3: CASPRTGHNTNYGYTF; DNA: TGTGCCAGCCCAAGGACAGGGCACAATACTAACTATGGCTACACCTTC
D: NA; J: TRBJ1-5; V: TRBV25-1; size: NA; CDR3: CASSELGVTNQPQHF; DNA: TGTGCCAGCAGTGAACTCGGAGTAACCAATCAGCCCCAGCATTTT
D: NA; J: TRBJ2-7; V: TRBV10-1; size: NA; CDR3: CASSAAGLDYEQYF; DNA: TGCGCCAGCAGTGCTGCAGGGTTGGACTACGAGCAGTACTTC
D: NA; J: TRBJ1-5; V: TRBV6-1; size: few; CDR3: CASRGEARRQPQHF; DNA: TGTGCCAGCAGGGGGGAGGCCAGGCGGCAGCCCCAGCATTTT
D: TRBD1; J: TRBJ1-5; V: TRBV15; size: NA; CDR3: CATSRGPDRVEPQHF; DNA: TGTGCCACCAGCAGGGGGCCGGACAGGGTGGAGCCCCAGCATTTT
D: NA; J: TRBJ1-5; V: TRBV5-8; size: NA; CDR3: CASSLVTGREPQHF; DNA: TGTGCCAGCAGCTTGGTTACAGGTCGGGAGCCCCAGCATTTT
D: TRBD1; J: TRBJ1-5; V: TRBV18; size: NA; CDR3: CASSPAPRTGANQPQHF; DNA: TGTGCCAGCTCACCAGCCCCCAGGACAGGGGCCAATCAGCCCCAGCATTTT
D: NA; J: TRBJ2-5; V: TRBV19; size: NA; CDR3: CASSFLEGDQETQYF; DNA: TGTGCCAGTAGTTTTCTTGAGGGGGATCAAGAGACCCAGTACTTC
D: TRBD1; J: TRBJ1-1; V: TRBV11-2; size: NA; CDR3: CASSYQTGGATEAFF; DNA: TGTGCCAGCAGCTACCAGACAGGGGGGGCCACTGAAGCTTTCTTT
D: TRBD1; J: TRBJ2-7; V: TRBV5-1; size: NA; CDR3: CASSPGWDSGEQYF; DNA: TGCGCCAGCAGCCCCGGGTGGGACAGTGGCGAGCAGTACTTC